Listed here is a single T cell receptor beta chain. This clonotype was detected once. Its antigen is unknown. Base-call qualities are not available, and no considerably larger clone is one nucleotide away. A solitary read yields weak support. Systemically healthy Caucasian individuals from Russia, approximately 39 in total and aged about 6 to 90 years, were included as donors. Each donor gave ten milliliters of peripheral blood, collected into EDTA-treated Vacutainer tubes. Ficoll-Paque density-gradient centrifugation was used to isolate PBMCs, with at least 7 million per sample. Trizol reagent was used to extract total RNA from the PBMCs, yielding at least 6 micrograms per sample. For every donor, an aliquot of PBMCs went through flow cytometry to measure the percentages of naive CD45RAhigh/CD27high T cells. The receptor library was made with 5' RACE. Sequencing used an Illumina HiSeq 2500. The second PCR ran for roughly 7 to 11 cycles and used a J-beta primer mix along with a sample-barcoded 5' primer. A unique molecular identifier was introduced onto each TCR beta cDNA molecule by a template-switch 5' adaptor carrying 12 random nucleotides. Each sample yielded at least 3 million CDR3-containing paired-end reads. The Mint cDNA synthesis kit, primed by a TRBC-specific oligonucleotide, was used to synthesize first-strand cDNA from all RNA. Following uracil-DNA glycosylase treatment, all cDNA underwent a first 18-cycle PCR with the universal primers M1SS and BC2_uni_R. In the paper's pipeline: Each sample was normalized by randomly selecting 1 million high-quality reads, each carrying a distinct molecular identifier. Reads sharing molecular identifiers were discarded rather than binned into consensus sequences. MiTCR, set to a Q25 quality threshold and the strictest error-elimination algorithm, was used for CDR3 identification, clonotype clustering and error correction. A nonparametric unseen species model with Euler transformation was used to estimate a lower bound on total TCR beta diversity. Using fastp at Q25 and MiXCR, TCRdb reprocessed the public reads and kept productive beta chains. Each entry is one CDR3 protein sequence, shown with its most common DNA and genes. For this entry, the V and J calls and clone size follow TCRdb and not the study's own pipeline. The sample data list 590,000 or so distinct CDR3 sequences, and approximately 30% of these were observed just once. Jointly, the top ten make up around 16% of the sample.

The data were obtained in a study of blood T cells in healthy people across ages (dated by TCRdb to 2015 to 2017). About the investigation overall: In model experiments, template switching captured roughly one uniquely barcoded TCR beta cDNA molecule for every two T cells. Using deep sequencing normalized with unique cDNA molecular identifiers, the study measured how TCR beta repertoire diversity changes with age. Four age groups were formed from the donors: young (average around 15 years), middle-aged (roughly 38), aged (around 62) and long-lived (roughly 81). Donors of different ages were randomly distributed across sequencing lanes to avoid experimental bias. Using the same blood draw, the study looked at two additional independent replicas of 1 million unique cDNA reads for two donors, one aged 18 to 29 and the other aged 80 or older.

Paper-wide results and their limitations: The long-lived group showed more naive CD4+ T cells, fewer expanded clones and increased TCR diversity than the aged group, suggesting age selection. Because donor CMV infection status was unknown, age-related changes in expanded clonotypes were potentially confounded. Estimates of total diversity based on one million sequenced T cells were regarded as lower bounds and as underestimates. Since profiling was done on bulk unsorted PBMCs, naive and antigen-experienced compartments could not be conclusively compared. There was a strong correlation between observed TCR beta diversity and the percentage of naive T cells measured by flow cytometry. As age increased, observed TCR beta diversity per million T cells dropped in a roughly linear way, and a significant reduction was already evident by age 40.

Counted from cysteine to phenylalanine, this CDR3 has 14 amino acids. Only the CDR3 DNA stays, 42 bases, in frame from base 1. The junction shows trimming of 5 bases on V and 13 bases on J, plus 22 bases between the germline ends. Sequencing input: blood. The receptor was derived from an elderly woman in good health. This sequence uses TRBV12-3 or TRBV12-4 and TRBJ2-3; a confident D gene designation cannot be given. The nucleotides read TGTGCCAGCAGTGACCGAGTCAGAGCAGATGTGGAGTATTTT. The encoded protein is CASSDRVRADVEYF.